This T cell receptor beta chain was retrieved from a study of T cells after yellow fever vaccination. The ends lost 3 bases at V and 2 bases at J; junction bases unmatched: 8. The CDR3 contains 15 residues. Germline CDR1 DFQATT, CDR2 SNEGSKA (reference sequence). A single record per CDR3 protein comes from TCRdb applying MiXCR to the 5' RACE reads. Of around 320,000 distinct CDR3 sequences listed, approximately 4% are singletons. This clonotype has only a few counts. The origin of this receptor is a man younger than 30 who received the YFV17D yellow fever vaccine. Sequencing used PBMCs, obtained 15 days after the yellow fever booster vaccination. The chain has TRBV20-1 and TRBJ2-3; 7 bases match TRBD2. The DNA for the CDR3 is TGCAGTGCTAGGAGCGGGGTGACTTCCACAGATACGCAGTATTTT. This encodes CSARSGVTSTDTQYF.